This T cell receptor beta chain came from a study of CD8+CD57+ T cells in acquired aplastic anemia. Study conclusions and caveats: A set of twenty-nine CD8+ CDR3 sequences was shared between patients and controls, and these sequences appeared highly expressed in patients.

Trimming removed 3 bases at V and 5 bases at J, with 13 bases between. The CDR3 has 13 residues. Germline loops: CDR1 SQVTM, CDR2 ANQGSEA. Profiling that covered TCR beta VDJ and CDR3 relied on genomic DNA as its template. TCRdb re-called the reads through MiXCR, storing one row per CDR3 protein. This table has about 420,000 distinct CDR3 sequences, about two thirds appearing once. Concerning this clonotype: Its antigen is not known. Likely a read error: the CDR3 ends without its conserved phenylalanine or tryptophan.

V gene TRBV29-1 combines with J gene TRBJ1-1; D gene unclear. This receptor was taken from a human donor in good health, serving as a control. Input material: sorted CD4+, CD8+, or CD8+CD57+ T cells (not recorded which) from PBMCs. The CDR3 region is CSVEDQSETEAFY. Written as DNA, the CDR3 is TGCAGCGTTGAGGATCAATCAGAGACTGAAGCTTTCTAT.